This TCR beta chain was sequenced in a study of shared clonotypes between healthy human individuals. With regard to this clone: Its antigen is unidentified.

CDR1 is SEHNR and CDR2 is FQNEAQ in the germline V gene (reference sequence). Trimming pared 5 bases from V and 2 bases from J, leaving 12 bases between. This CDR3 comprises 14 residues. The run depth of the assay was deep. Sequenced by immunoSEQ multiplex PCR; TCRdb stores in-frame clones only, minus some. This sample has 2 million to 3 million clones, with 90% to 95% found just once. Study-level points and caveats: Among the subsets, naive ones generally showed larger estimated richness than memory ones. Rarefaction showed sorted-subset sequencing was incomplete despite large depth.

Material: naive CD4+ T cells from PBMCs. Subset here: CD45RA+ positively selected. The rearrangement joins TRBV7-9 to TRBJ1-2; weak D call: TRBD1 (5 bases). This receptor was taken from a man aged 18 to 30 in good health. Some clones in this sample may be carry-over from other donors' samples. The chain's CDR3 is CASSPSGANYGYTF. The CDR3 region has the DNA TGTGCCAGCAGCCCCTCTGGGGCGAACTATGGCTACACCTTC.